This T cell receptor (beta chain) was observed in a study of cytomegalovirus exposure and HLA in healthy donors. Primers included in the PCR were 60 Vbeta and 13 Jbeta primers. Sequencing was performed with immunoSEQ multiplex PCR; in TCRdb, only in-frame clones are kept and a portion is missing. The table has roughly 130,000 clones, about four fifths seen once. The germline gives CDR1 MDHEN, CDR2 SYDVKM. With 5 bases clipped from V and 8 bases from J, the junction kept 8 bases outside the gene matches. This CDR3 is built from 14 residues. Study-wide points: The only immune exposure information that was available was CMV serostatus. V segments that were indistinguishable, TRBV6-2 and TRBV6-3 among them, were omitted from analysis.

Turning to this clone: Its antigen remains unknown.

V usage is TRBV28 and J usage is TRBJ1-5, with 8 positions matching TRBD1. The TCR originated in a male donor in good health and CMV-seropositive. Sequencing was carried out using PBMCs. The CDR3 reads CASSQGAGLEPQHF. The CDR3 DNA sequence: TGTGCCAGCAGTCAGGGGGCAGGGTTGGAGCCCCAGCATTTT.